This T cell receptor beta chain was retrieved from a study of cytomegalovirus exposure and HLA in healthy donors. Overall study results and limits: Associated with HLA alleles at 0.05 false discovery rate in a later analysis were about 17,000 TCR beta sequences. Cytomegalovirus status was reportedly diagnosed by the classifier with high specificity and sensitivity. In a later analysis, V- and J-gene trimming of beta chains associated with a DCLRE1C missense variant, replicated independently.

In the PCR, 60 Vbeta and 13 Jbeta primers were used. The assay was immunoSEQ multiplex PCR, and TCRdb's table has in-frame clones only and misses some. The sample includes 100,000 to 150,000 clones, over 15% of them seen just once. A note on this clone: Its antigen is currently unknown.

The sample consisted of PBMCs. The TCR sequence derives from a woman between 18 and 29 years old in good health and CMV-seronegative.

DNA for the CDR3: TGTGCCTGGAGCGGGGACTCGTACAATGAGCAGTTCTTC. Residues: CAWSGDSYNEQFF. The rearrangement uses TRBV30 and TRBJ2-1; weak D call: TRBD2 (6 bases). V was shortened by 3 bases and J by 4 bases, with 10 bases between the two germline ends. CDR1 is GTSNPN and CDR2 is SVGIG in the germline V gene (reference sequence). The CDR3 is 13 residues long.